Only one count was recorded for the clone carrying this T cell receptor (beta chain). What it binds is not known. In the same sample, other DNA sequences code for this CDR3. The V and J ends lost 4 bases and 4 bases, in that order; junction bases with no gene match: 6. This CDR3 spans 14 amino acids. Germline assignment: CDR1 SQVTM and CDR2 ANQGSEA. The data are from a study of shared clonotypes between healthy human individuals. Repertoires were generated with immunoSEQ multiplex PCR, while TCRdb's copy carries only in-frame clones and drops some. The profile shows some 2 million clones, about 95% of them singletons. The naive CD8 population came from CD45RO-negative cells selected for CCR7, without terminally differentiated effector memory CD45RA+ cells. The study's findings and limits: Clonotypes that were shared across a handful of donors made up around 5% of naive CD4 clonotypes. The low donor count limited represented genetic and exposure-history diversity. In general, naive subsets displayed greater estimated richness than memory subsets did.

This receptor was identified in a man younger than 35 in good health. The V and J genes are TRBV29-1 and TRBJ2-1; TRBD1 matches at 8 bases. Material: naive CD8+ T cells sorted from blood. CDR3 sequence reads: CSVVGQGAYNEQFF. For the CDR3, the DNA is TGCAGCGTTGTTGGGCAGGGGGCTTACAATGAGCAGTTCTTC.